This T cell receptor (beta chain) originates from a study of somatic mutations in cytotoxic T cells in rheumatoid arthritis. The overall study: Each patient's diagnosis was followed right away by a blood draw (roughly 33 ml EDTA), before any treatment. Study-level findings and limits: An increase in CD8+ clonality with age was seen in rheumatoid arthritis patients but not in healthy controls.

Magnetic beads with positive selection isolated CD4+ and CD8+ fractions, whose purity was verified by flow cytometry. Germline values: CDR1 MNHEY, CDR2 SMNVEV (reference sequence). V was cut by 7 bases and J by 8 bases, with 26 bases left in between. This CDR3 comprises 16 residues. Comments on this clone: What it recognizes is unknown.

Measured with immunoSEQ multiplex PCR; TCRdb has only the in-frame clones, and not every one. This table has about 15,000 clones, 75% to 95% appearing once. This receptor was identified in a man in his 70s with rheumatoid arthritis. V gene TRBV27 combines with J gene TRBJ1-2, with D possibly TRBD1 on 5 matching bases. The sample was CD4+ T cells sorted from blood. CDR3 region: CASTTFVAGKVGGYTF. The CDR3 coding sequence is TGTGCCAGCACCACCTTCGTGGCAGGGAAGGTTGGGGGCTACACCTTC.